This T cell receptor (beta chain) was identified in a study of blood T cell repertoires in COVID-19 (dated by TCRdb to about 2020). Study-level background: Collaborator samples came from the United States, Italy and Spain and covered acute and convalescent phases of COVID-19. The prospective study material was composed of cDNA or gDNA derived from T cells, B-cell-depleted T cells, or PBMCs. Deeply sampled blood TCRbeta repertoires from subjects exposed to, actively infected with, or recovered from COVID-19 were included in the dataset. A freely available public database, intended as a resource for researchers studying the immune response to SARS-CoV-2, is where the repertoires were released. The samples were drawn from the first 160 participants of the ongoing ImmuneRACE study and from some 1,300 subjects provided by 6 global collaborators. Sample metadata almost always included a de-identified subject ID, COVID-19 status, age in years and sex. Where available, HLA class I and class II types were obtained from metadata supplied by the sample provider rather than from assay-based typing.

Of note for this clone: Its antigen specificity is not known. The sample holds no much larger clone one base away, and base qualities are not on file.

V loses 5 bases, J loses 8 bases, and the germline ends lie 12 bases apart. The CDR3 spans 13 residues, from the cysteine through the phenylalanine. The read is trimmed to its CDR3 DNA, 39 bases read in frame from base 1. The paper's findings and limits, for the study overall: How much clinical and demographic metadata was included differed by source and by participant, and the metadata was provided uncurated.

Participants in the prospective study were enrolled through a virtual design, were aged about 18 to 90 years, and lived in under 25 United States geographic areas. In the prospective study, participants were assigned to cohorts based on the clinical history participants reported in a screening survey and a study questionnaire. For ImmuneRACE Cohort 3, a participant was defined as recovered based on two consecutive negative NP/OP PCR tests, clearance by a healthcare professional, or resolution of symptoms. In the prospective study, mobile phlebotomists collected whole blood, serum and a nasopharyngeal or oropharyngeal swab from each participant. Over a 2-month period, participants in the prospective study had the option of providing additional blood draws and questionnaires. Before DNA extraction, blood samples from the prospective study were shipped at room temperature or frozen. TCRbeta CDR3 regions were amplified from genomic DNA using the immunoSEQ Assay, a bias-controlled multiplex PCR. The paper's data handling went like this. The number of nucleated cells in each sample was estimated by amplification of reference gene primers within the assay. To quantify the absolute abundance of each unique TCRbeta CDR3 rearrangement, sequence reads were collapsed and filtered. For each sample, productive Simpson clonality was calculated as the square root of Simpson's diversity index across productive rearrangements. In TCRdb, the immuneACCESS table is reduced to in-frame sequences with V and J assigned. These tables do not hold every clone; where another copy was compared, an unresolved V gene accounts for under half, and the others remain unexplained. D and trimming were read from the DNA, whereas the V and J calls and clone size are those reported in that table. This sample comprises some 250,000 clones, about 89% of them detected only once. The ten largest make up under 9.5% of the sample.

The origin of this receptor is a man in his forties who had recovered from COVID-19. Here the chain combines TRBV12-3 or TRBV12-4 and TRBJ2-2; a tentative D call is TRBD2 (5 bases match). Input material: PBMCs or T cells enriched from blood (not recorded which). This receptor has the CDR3 CASSPTGVGELFF. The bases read TGTGCCAGCAGTCCGACCGGGGTGGGGGAGCTGTTTTTT.